Below, 18 T cell receptor beta chains from the same sample are listed, as sequenced in a study of tissue T cells after allogeneic stem cell transplantation. Data came from immunoSEQ multiplex PCR; TCRdb stores just in-frame clones and leaves some out. The table includes over a thousand clones, around four fifths detected once. The sample in question was spleen tissue, obtained at autopsy. Receptors originate from a female patient aged 18-49 years with steroid-refractory graft-versus-host disease after an allogeneic stem cell transplant. Certain T cells may be donor cells from the graft.

In this sample, this clone turned up once. CDR3 in amino acids: CASSLGHPYEQYF. The CDR3 DNA is TGTGCCAGCAGTTTAGGACACCCCTACGAGCAGTACTTC. The chain recombines TRBV6-2 or TRBV6-3 with TRBJ2-7; a weak D match, TRBD1 (5 bases). Trimming stripped 4 bases from V and 2 bases from J, with 9 bases between. CDR1 and CDR2 (germline): MNHEY, SVGEGT. CDR3 size: 13 residues.

The rearrangement links TRBV24-1 to TRBJ1-1; 9 bases line up with TRBD1. The CDR3 has 15 residues. Germline CDR1 is KGHDR and CDR2 is SFDVKD. Trimming removed 4 bases from V and 4 bases from J; junction bases left unmatched: 6. The CDR3 coding sequence is TGTGCCACCAGTGACCGGGGACAGGGAGGCACTGAAGCTTTCTTT. Its protein is CATSDRGQGGTEAFF.

V gene TRBV27 combines with J gene TRBJ2-7; the D gene is possibly TRBD1 (5 bases). The CDR3 length is 13 residues. Trimming removed 3 bases from V and 3 bases from J, with 9 bases in between. Per germline, CDR1 MNHEY and CDR2 SMNVEV (reference sequence). The CDR3 bases are TGTGCCAGCAGTTTGGACAATCTCTACGAGCAGTACTTC. Translated: CASSLDNLYEQYF.

This clone was picked up a small number of times. This CDR3 reads CASSSGTTNEQFF. The CDR3 DNA is TGTGCCAGCAGTTCCGGGACCACCAATGAGCAGTTCTTC. The chain joins TRBV12-3 or TRBV12-4 to TRBJ2-1; D tentatively reads TRBD1 or TRBD2 (5 bases each). This CDR3 spans 13 amino acids. V was pared by 4 bases and J by 6 bases, with 10 bases between.

The V call is TRBV5-1, the J call TRBJ1-1, with 7 bases matching TRBD1. With 0 bases clipped from V and 8 bases from J, the junction kept 10 bases outside the gene matches. The CDR3 is made up of 15 amino acids. In germline, CDR1 is SGHRS, CDR2 YFSETQ. CDR3 sequence (DNA): TGCGCCAGCAGCTTGGCCGGGACAGTTCATAAAGAAGCTTTCTTT. Translating it yields CASSLAGTVHKEAFF. The variable domain in full, with the rest retrieved from reference TRBV5-1 and TRBJ1-1, is KAGVTQTPRYLIKTRGQQVTLSCSPISGHRSVSWYQQTPGQGLQFLFEYFSETQRNKGNFPGRFSGRQFSNSRSEMNVSTLELGDSALYLCASSLAGTVHKEAFFGQGTRLTVV.

The chain joins TRBV2 to TRBJ2-2; D may be TRBD1 (6 bases). The CDR3 loop spans 15 amino acids. V lost 5 bases to trimming and J lost 0 bases, with 10 bases between them. CDR1 and CDR2 from the germline V gene are SNHLY and FYNNEI. This CDR3 reads CASSSTGTNTGELFF. CDR3 DNA sequence: TGTGCCAGCAGTTCAACAGGGACGAACACCGGGGAGCTGTTTTTT.

The chain has TRBV6-5 and TRBJ1-1, with D perhaps TRBD1 (5 bases). Germline CDR1 and CDR2: MNHEY and SVGAGI. Trimming removed 1 base at V and 5 bases at J, with 8 bases between. The CDR3 runs 13 residues. CDR3 sequence (DNA): TGTGCCAGCAGTTACTGGGGGTGGACTGAAGCTTTCTTT. Its protein product is CASSYWGWTEAFF.

The V gene is TRBV9, the J gene TRBJ2-5; 9 positions match TRBD2. This CDR3 has 17 residues. Per the germline V gene, CDR1 is SGDLS and CDR2 is YYNGEE. The V gene end was trimmed by 1 base and the J gene end by 5 bases; junction bases not matched to a gene: 12. DNA for the CDR3: TGTGCCAGCAGCGTAACCGGTGGAGCGGGAGGCGGGGAGACCCAGTACTTC. It codes for CASSVTGGAGGGETQYF.

The chain links TRBV9 to TRBJ2-1; D possibly corresponds to TRBD2 (6 bases). This CDR3 comprises 15 residues. CDR1 and CDR2 from the germline V gene are SGDLS and YYNGEE. V was trimmed by 4 bases and J by 2 bases, leaving 13 bases between them. CDR3 sequence: CASSPGGGTYNEQFF. The CDR3 region has the DNA TGTGCCAGCAGCCCAGGCGGCGGGACCTACAATGAGCAGTTCTTC.

This clone has a single count. The chain employs TRBV29-1 and TRBJ1-2; D is uncertain. CDR3 length: 13 residues. Germline V gene data show CDR1 as SQVTM and CDR2 as ANQGSEA. Deletions cut 4 bases from V and 5 bases from J, with 14 bases between. This CDR3 is CSVGASPWYGYTF. The CDR3 coding sequence is TGCAGCGTTGGGGCCAGCCCCTGGTATGGCTACACCTTC.

The chain recombines TRBV6-5 with TRBJ2-5; D call uncertain. V was pared by 0 bases and J by 1 base, with 6 bases between. Germline CDR1 and CDR2: MNHEY and SVGAGI. This CDR3 comprises 14 residues. The CDR3 coding sequence is TGTGCCAGCAGTTACTCGTGGAGCCAAGAGACCCAGTACTTC. Its translation: CASSYSWSQETQYF.

The rearrangement links TRBV9 to TRBJ1-4; D not resolved. The CDR3 is 15 residues long. The V end lost 1 base, the J end lost 5 bases, and 12 bases lay between the germline ends. Germline assignment: CDR1 SGDLS and CDR2 YYNGEE. CDR3 in DNA: TGTGCCAGCAGCGTAAGCGGAGGGCGGAATGAAAAACTGTTTTTT. Its translation is CASSVSGGRNEKLFF.

In nucleotides, the CDR3 is TGTGCCAGCAGTGAATGGGAGGAGCCGCACTATGGCTACACCTTC. Amino acid sequence: CASSEWEEPHYGYTF. The gene calls are TRBV25-1 and TRBJ1-2; D gene unclear. CDR3 size: 15 residues. CDR1 and CDR2 from the germline V gene are MGHDK and SYGVNS. V gave up 1 base and J gave up 3 bases, with 12 bases separating them.

This clone was counted once. V is TRBV5-1 and J is TRBJ2-6; D is uncertain. V was pared by 2 bases and J by 2 bases, with 5 bases between. The CDR3 spans 14 residues. The germline V gene has CDR1 SGHRS and CDR2 YFSETQ. CDR3 region: CASSLGPGANVLTF. CDR3 DNA: TGCGCCAGCAGCTTAGGCCCTGGGGCCAACGTCCTGACTTTC. The entire variable domain, with the rest obtained from reference TRBV5-1 and TRBJ2-6, is as follows: KAGVTQTPRYLIKTRGQQVTLSCSPISGHRSVSWYQQTPGQGLQFLFEYFSETQRNKGNFPGRFSGRQFSNSRSEMNVSTLELGDSALYLCASSLGPGANVLTFGAGSRLTVL.

This clone was seen just once. The DNA for the CDR3 is TGTGCCAGCAGTTACTCGCACGGGAATCAGCCCCAGCATTTT. This encodes CASSYSHGNQPQHF. This chain connects TRBV6-5 to TRBJ1-5; no reliable D call. The CDR3 is 14 amino acids. Per the germline V gene, CDR1 is MNHEY and CDR2 is SVGAGI. Trimming removed 0 bases from V and 4 bases from J, with 7 bases in between.

The chain employs TRBV15 and TRBJ2-7; the match to TRBD1 covers 9 bases. Germline CDR1 reads LNHNV; CDR2 reads YYDKDF (reference sequence). After removal of 0 bases from V and 5 bases from J, the junction contained 5 bases not matched to a gene. The CDR3 contains 15 residues. This chain's CDR3 is CATSRDLGQGNEQYF. For the CDR3, the DNA is TGTGCCACCAGCAGAGATCTGGGACAGGGCAACGAGCAGTACTTC.

This clone was recorded a few times. The rearrangement joins TRBV27 to TRBJ2-4; D ambiguous. The CDR3 is 15 residues long. From germline, CDR1 is MNHEY and CDR2 SMNVEV (reference sequence). Trimming left V 6 bases short and J 4 bases short, with 16 bases between. The CDR3 DNA is TGTGCCAGCAGCTCCCCTAGTGACGCGAAAAACATTCAGTACTTC. It is translated as CASSSPSDAKNIQYF.

The chain has TRBV7-9 and TRBJ2-7; D could derive from TRBD1 or TRBD2 (5 bases each). The germline V gene has CDR1 SEHNR and CDR2 FQNEAQ (reference sequence). The CDR3 sequence is 13 residues long. Trimming took 5 bases from V and 3 from J, leaving 11 bases between them. CDR3 loop: CASSEWDHYEQYF. CDR3 bases: TGTGCCAGCAGCGAATGGGACCACTACGAGCAGTACTTC.